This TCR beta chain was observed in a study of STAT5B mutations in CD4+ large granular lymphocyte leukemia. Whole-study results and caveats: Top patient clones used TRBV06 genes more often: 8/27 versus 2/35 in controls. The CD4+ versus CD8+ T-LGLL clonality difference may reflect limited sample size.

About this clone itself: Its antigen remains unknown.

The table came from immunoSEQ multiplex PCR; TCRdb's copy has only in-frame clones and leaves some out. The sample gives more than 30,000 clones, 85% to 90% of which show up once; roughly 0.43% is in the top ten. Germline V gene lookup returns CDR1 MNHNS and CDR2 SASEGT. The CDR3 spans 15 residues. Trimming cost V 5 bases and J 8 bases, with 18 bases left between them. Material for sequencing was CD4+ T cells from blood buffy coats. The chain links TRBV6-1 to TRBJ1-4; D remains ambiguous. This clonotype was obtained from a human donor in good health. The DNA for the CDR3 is TGTGCCAGCAGTCAGGCGGAATCAGTTGGAGAAAAACTGTTTTTT. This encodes CASSQAESVGEKLFF.